A selection of T cell receptor beta chains follows, all from one sample in a study of cytomegalovirus exposure and HLA in healthy donors. Sequencing used immunoSEQ multiplex PCR; TCRdb keeps in-frame clones, though not all of them. The table lists 130,000 to 150,000 clones, 80% to 85% of them singletons. Material: PBMCs. These receptors all come from a male donor in good health and CMV-seronegative. Both conserved end residues are part of each CDR3. A D gene is named only where the DNA matches it firmly. Size tells how often a clone was seen (once, few, many) or the class of an expanded clone, and some rows leave it out.

j_call | d_call | clone_size | v_call | cdr3_aa | cdr3_nt
TRBJ2-1 | NA | NA | TRBV11-2 | CASRQGSYNEQFF | TGTGCCAGCCGTCAGGGGTCCTACAATGAGCAGTTCTTC
TRBJ2-3 | NA | NA | TRBV7-9 | CASSLGVPTQYF | TGTGCCAGCAGCCTCGGGGTCCCCACGCAGTATTTT
TRBJ1-1 | TRBD1 | NA | TRBV19 | CASSPGTGGETEAFF | TGTGCCAGTAGTCCAGGGACAGGGGGCGAGACTGAAGCTTTCTTT
TRBJ2-1 | TRBD2 | NA | TRBV7-2 | CASSRPAGGPFNEQFF | TGTGCCAGCAGCCGCCCAGCGGGAGGTCCCTTTAATGAGCAGTTCTTC
TRBJ2-4 | TRBD1 | NA | TRBV7-2 | CASSLAGTGARQYF | TGTGCCAGCAGCTTAGCAGGGACAGGGGCGAGACAGTACTTC
TRBJ2-1 | TRBD2 | few | TRBV4-1 | CASSQDLAGLGGEQFF | TGCGCCAGCAGCCAAGACCTAGCGGGGTTAGGTGGTGAGCAGTTCTTC
TRBJ1-2 | TRBD1 | NA | TRBV27 | CASSLYTGGTYGYTF | TGTGCCAGCAGTTTATACACAGGGGGCACCTATGGCTACACCTTC
TRBJ2-7 | NA | NA | TRBV15 | CATSRVDKDEQYF | TGTGCCACCAGCAGAGTGGACAAAGACGAGCAGTACTTC
TRBJ1-2 | TRBD1 | NA | TRBV2 | CATKSRGPNYGYTF | TGTGCCACCAAGTCCAGGGGGCCTAACTATGGCTACACCTTC
TRBJ1-6 | NA | NA | TRBV27 | CASSRTTPGGLSSPLHF | TGTGCCAGCAGCCGTACCACCCCCGGGGGGTTAAGTTCACCCCTCCACTTT
TRBJ2-7 | NA | NA | TRBV7-9 | CASSSTISYEQYF | TGTGCCAGCAGTTCGACTATATCCTACGAGCAGTACTTC
TRBJ2-7 | TRBD1 | NA | TRBV28 | CASSLDRGYEQYF | TGTGCCAGCAGTTTGGACAGGGGCTACGAGCAGTACTTC
TRBJ2-2 | NA | NA | TRBV5-1 | CASSLWAGTNTGELFF | TGCGCCAGCAGCTTGTGGGCAGGCACGAACACCGGGGAGCTGTTTTTT
TRBJ2-6 | NA | NA | TRBV6-6 | CASSHTGDPGANVLTF | TGTGCCAGCAGCCATACGGGTGACCCTGGGGCCAACGTCCTGACTTTC
TRBJ2-7 | TRBD1 | NA | TRBV7-9 | CSSSLKGVQGNEQYF | TGTTCCAGCAGCTTAAAAGGGGTACAGGGGAATGAGCAGTACTTC
TRBJ1-1 | TRBD1 | once | TRBV30 | CACDRGGNTEAFF | TGTGCCTGTGACAGGGGCGGTAACACTGAAGCTTTCTTT
TRBJ2-3 | NA | few | TRBV5-6 | CASSFVRSTDTQYF | TGTGCCAGCAGCTTCGTTCGGAGCACAGATACGCAGTATTTT
TRBJ1-1 | NA | once | TRBV28 | CASSLGPGQSAFF | TGTGCCAGCAGTCTAGGACCTGGACAGTCGGCTTTCTTT
TRBJ1-5 | NA | NA | TRBV5-6 | CASSFRVNQPQHF | TGTGCCAGCAGCTTCCGCGTTAATCAGCCCCAGCATTTT
TRBJ1-2 | NA | NA | TRBV5-3 | CARSWREGGQVNYGYTF | TGTGCCAGAAGCTGGAGAGAGGGTGGGCAGGTTAACTATGGCTACACCTTC
TRBJ1-1 | TRBD1 | NA | TRBV7-9 | CASSFWGLGQGTLNTEAFF | TGTGCCAGCAGCTTTTGGGGACTGGGACAGGGGACCTTGAACACTGAAGCTTTCTTT
TRBJ2-7 | TRBD1 | once | TRBV4-1 | CASSQDRTGGEQYF | TGCGCCAGCAGCCAAGATAGGACAGGGGGTGAGCAGTACTTC
TRBJ2-2 | TRBD2 | NA | TRBV9 | CASSALTSGGKGTGELFF | TGTGCCAGCAGCGCCTTGACTAGCGGGGGTAAGGGAACCGGGGAGCTGTTTTTT
TRBJ2-7 | NA | NA | TRBV11-2 | CASSLGQGPYYEQYF | TGTGCCAGCAGCTTAGGGCAGGGGCCCTACTACGAGCAGTACTTC
TRBJ2-1 | TRBD2 | once | TRBV27 | CASSFERTSWNYNEQFF | TGTGCCAGCAGTTTCGAGAGGACTAGCTGGAACTACAATGAGCAGTTCTTC
TRBJ2-2 | NA | NA | TRBV7-6 | CASSLTGELFF | TGTGCCAGCAGTCTCACCGGGGAGCTGTTTTTT
TRBJ2-5 | NA | NA | TRBV7-9 | CASSLVFVEQETQYF | TGTGCCAGCAGCTTAGTATTCGTGGAGCAAGAGACCCAGTACTTC
TRBJ2-3 | NA | NA | TRBV4-3 | CASSQEQGTDTQYF | TGCGCCAGCAGCCAAGAACAGGGCACAGATACGCAGTATTTT
TRBJ2-1 | TRBD1 | NA | TRBV18 | CASGRTGDNEQFF | TGTGCCAGCGGGAGGACAGGGGACAATGAGCAGTTCTTC
TRBJ1-4 | TRBD1 | NA | TRBV6-6 | CASSPPGQSKLFF | TGTGCCAGCAGCCCCCCGGGACAGTCGAAACTGTTTTTT